This is a list of T cell receptor beta chains from one sample in a study of OX40 agonist ivuxolimab in advanced cancers. Clones were sequenced by immunoSEQ multiplex PCR, and TCRdb holds only the in-frame ones, with some missing. Altogether 43,000 or so clones are present, approximately 86% being singletons, with the ten largest covering about 35%. The sample in question was CD4+ or CD8+ T cells sorted from blood, obtained in a trial of the OX40 agonist ivuxolimab. These TCRs come from an adult with an advanced solid tumor such as melanoma, head and neck, liver or kidney cancer. Each CDR3 is given with its conserved first and last residue. A D gene is named only where the DNA matches it firmly. Size is omitted from some rows. Given values are once, few, many or a class for expanded clones.

V gene	clone size	D gene	J gene	CDR3 protein	CDR3 DNA
TRBV15	-	TRBD1	TRBJ2-6	CATRGTGLTGANVLTF	TGTGCCACCAGGGGGACAGGGCTTACCGGGGCCAACGTCCTGACTTTC
TRBV7-3	-	TRBD2	TRBJ2-6	CASSLASGGAAGANVLTF	TGTGCCAGCAGCTTAGCTAGCGGGGGCGCTGCTGGGGCCAACGTCCTGACTTTC
TRBV5-5	-	-	TRBJ1-3	CASSLSISGNTIYF	TGTGCCAGCAGCTTGTCGATCTCTGGAAACACCATATATTTT
TRBV7-9	-	-	TRBJ2-5	CASSLVGSNQETQYF	TGTGCCAGCAGCTTAGTAGGATCAAATCAAGAGACCCAGTACTTC
TRBV18	once	-	TRBJ2-7	CASSPAGTSYEQYF	TGTGCCAGCTCACCGGCGGGGACCTCCTACGAGCAGTACTTC
TRBV6-5	-	-	TRBJ2-7	CATRDLPYEQYF	TGTGCCACCCGGGACCTTCCCTACGAGCAGTACTTC
TRBV29-1	-	-	TRBJ1-2	CSVDEGPYTF	TGCAGCGTTGATGAGGGCCCCTACACCTTC
TRBV6-1	-	TRBD1	TRBJ2-7	CASTTGVDEQYF	TGTGCCAGTACGACAGGGGTGGACGAGCAGTACTTC
TRBV4-1	-	-	TRBJ1-1	CASSLWSGANTEAFF	TGCGCCAGCAGCCTCTGGTCAGGGGCGAACACTGAAGCTTTCTTT
TRBV11-1	-	-	TRBJ1-6	CASRPWGDLNSPLHF	TGTGCCAGCAGACCATGGGGGGATCTTAATTCACCCCTCCACTTT
TRBV28	-	-	TRBJ2-2	CASSFGGHNTGELFF	TGTGCCAGCAGTTTCGGGGGACACAACACCGGGGAGCTGTTTTTT
TRBV28	-	TRBD2	TRBJ2-4	CASSAAGTMMDIQYF	TGTGCCAGCAGTGCCGCAGGGACTATGATGGACATTCAGTACTTC
TRBV2	-	-	TRBJ2-4	CASSHPVEAIRENIQYF	TGTGCCAGCAGCCACCCCGTGGAGGCGATCAGAGAAAACATTCAGTACTTC
TRBV5-1	-	TRBD2	TRBJ2-7	CASSWAQPGPGLAGDRYEQYF	TGCGCCAGCAGCTGGGCCCAACCGGGGCCGGGACTAGCGGGAGATCGCTACGAGCAGTACTTC
TRBV9	-	-	TRBJ1-1	CASSVGAGADTEAFF	TGTGCCAGCAGCGTAGGAGCCGGGGCGGACACTGAAGCTTTCTTT
TRBV2	-	TRBD1	TRBJ1-2	CASRRESTGDGYTF	TGTGCCAGCAGAAGAGAATCGACAGGGGATGGCTACACCTTC
TRBV9	-	TRBD1	TRBJ1-1	CASSGIDRGKAFF	TGTGCCAGCAGCGGAATCGACAGGGGGAAAGCTTTCTTT
TRBV7-2	-	TRBD1	TRBJ2-3	CASTRQGWADTQYF	TGTGCCAGCACCCGACAGGGCTGGGCAGATACGCAGTATTTT
TRBV7-3	-	-	TRBJ1-1	CASSSQERTEAFF	TGTGCCAGCAGCTCACAGGAGCGCACTGAAGCTTTCTTT
TRBV9	once	-	TRBJ1-4	CASSVGGGATNEKLFF	TGTGCCAGCAGCGTAGGTGGCGGTGCAACTAATGAAAAACTGTTTTTT
TRBV6-4	-	-	TRBJ1-4	CASSDGRGWEKLFF	TGTGCCAGCAGTGATGGCAGGGGATGGGAAAAACTGTTTTTT
TRBV19	few	-	TRBJ1-6	CASSEQGSSSPLHF	TGTGCCAGTAGTGAACAGGGAAGTAGTTCACCCCTCCACTTT
TRBV19	-	TRBD1	TRBJ1-1	CASSRGQGTAEAFF	TGTGCCAGTAGTAGGGGACAGGGTACGGCTGAAGCTTTCTTT
TRBV6-5	once	TRBD2	TRBJ2-3	CASSLAGVTDTQYF	TGTGCCAGCAGTCTAGCGGGAGTCACAGATACGCAGTATTTT
TRBV7-2	-	-	TRBJ2-5	CASSLAGGTWETQYF	TGTGCCAGCAGCTTAGCGGGCGGCACGTGGGAGACCCAGTACTTC
TRBV6-5	-	TRBD1	TRBJ2-7	CASSYSGTGEREQYF	TGTGCCAGCAGTTACTCGGGAACAGGGGAGCGGGAGCAGTACTTC
TRBV29-1	-	TRBD2	TRBJ2-4	CSVEELAGNIQYF	TGCAGCGTTGAAGAACTAGCGGGAAACATTCAGTACTTC
TRBV6-1	-	-	TRBJ1-1	CASCESHPWIAFF	TGTGCCAGCTGTGAAAGCCACCCGTGGATAGCTTTCTTT
TRBV5-1	-	-	TRBJ2-2	CASSLPGELTGELFF	TGCGCCAGCAGCTTGCCGGGTGAACTCACCGGGGAGCTGTTTTTT
TRBV6-5	-	-	TRBJ1-2	CASIETGSGGYTF	TGTGCCAGCATTGAAACAGGGTCTGGCGGCTACACCTTC
TRBV10-1	-	-	TRBJ2-3	CASNPYGRRVTDTQYF	TGCGCCAGCAACCCTTACGGACGGCGGGTTACAGATACGCAGTATTTT
TRBV28	-	TRBD1	TRBJ1-4	CASATSGTGSEKLFF	TGTGCCAGCGCTACTTCCGGGACAGGGAGTGAAAAACTGTTTTTT
TRBV30	-	-	TRBJ1-3	CAWKRAGNTIYF	TGTGCCTGGAAAAGGGCTGGAAACACCATATATTTT
TRBV11-2	-	-	TRBJ2-5	CASSLAESLKTQYF	TGTGCCAGCAGCTTAGCGGAGAGCTTGAAGACCCAGTACTTC
TRBV5-4	-	TRBD2	TRBJ2-7	CASSLAGTSGYEQYF	TGTGCCAGCAGCTTGGCCGGGACTAGCGGCTACGAGCAGTACTTC
TRBV9	-	-	TRBJ2-1	CASSEAPGPYNEQFF	TGTGCCAGCAGCGAAGCACCGGGACCCTACAATGAGCAGTTCTTC
TRBV7-9	-	-	TRBJ1-2	CASSLESGYGYTF	TGTGCCAGCAGCTTAGAGTCAGGCTATGGCTACACCTTC
TRBV6-1	-	-	TRBJ2-7	CASRPARSVYEQYF	TGTGCCAGCAGACCAGCTAGATCTGTCTACGAGCAGTACTTC
TRBV18	few	-	TRBJ1-6	CASSPEGGGQSPLHF	TGTGCCAGCTCACCCGAAGGAGGGGGGCAATCACCCCTCCACTTT
TRBV5-1	-	-	TRBJ2-5	CASRRLAGETQYF	TGCGCCAGCAGACGGCTGGCGGGAGAGACCCAGTACTTC
TRBV4-1	few	-	TRBJ2-2	CASSRTRIGSNTGELFF	TGCGCCAGCAGCCGAACCAGAATCGGGTCGAACACCGGGGAGCTGTTTTTT
TRBV7-9	-	-	TRBJ2-7	CASSLGADSYEQYF	TGTGCCAGCAGCTTAGGGGCGGACTCCTACGAGCAGTACTTC
TRBV7-6	-	TRBD2	TRBJ2-7	CASSQLAGSYEQYF	TGTGCCAGCAGCCAACTAGCGGGATCCTACGAGCAGTACTTC
TRBV7-6	-	TRBD1	TRBJ2-6	CASSNRRTGSSGANVLTF	TGTGCCAGCAGCAATAGGAGGACAGGGTCGAGTGGGGCCAACGTCCTGACTTTC
TRBV19	once	-	TRBJ2-5	CASSPQIQETQYF	TGTGCCAGTAGTCCCCAAATTCAAGAGACCCAGTACTTC
TRBV2	-	-	TRBJ2-5	CASMVNWGSGETQYF	TGTGCCAGCATGGTAAACTGGGGGTCGGGCGAGACCCAGTACTTC
TRBV7-3	-	-	TRBJ2-7	CASSAEPGRGESGNEQYF	TGTGCCAGCAGCGCCGAGCCCGGGCGCGGGGAGTCAGGAAACGAGCAGTACTTC
TRBV14	-	-	TRBJ2-3	CASSQLTGQADTQYF	TGTGCCAGCAGCCAGTTAACAGGCCAAGCAGATACGCAGTATTTT
TRBV11-1	-	-	TRBJ2-7	CASSLGPGRRNYEQYF	TGTGCCAGCAGCTTAGGACCGGGACGAAGAAACTACGAGCAGTACTTC
TRBV7-9	-	-	TRBJ2-7	CASSSGSRTADWGEQYF	TGTGCCAGCAGCAGCGGTTCGCGGACAGCGGATTGGGGGGAGCAGTACTTC
TRBV6-6	-	TRBD2	TRBJ2-3	CASRTSGRTDTQYF	TGTGCCAGCAGAACTAGCGGACGCACAGATACGCAGTATTTT
TRBV7-9	-	TRBD1	TRBJ1-2	CASSLLGTAFYGYTF	TGTGCCAGCAGCTTACTTGGGACAGCCTTCTATGGCTACACCTTC
TRBV5-4	-	-	TRBJ2-1	CASSVRVADYNEQFF	TGTGCCAGCAGCGTTAGGGTGGCCGATTACAATGAGCAGTTCTTC
TRBV28	-	TRBD1	TRBJ2-5	CASTKTGETQYF	TGTGCCAGCACCAAGACAGGGGAGACCCAGTACTTC
TRBV7-2	-	-	TRBJ2-2	CASSRAWGAGELFF	TGTGCCAGCAGCCGCGCCTGGGGGGCCGGGGAGCTGTTTTTT